This TCR beta chain originates from a study of CD8+CD57+ T cells in acquired aplastic anemia (dated by TCRdb to 2016 to 2018). As for the study more broadly: DNA extracted from sorted CD4+ and CD8+ cells had a mean of approximately 3.4 ug, with a range of roughly 0.19 to 27.4 ug. An average of about 10 million reads for CD4+ cells and approximately 11 million reads for CD8+ cells was obtained from healthy donor samples.

In this study, sorted CD4+ and CD8+ T cells from the blood of healthy subjects and of severe aplastic anemia patients had their TCR repertoires deep-sequenced. Ficoll-Paque density gradient centrifugation was used to isolate peripheral blood mononuclear cells. Before DNA extraction, CD4+ and CD8+ T cells were sorted with FACS or magnetic beads. Points on this clonotype: What this receptor recognizes is not known. Per-base quality was not reported, and no clone a single base away is much larger than it.

Genomic DNA served as template for TCR beta VDJ combination and CDR3 sequence profiling. TCR repertoire sequencing was run on an Illumina HiSeq 2000. The study's own analysis went as follows. Repertoire assessment relied on Simpson's diversity index, CDR3 size and DJ length profiles, and TRBV/TRBJ rearrangement plots. Whichever DNA sequence was most abundant in the deep sequencing data was defined as the immunodominant clone. CDR3 amino acid sequences were checked for sharing between subjects and were compared against published repertoires and the VDJdb database. TCRdb ran its own pipeline on the public reads, namely fastp trimming at Q25 and MiXCR clone calling, and kept in-frame beta chains. Rows with a matching CDR3 protein are joined into one entry that keeps the most common DNA and genes. TCRdb's processing, not the authors' own work, is the source of the V and J calls. Across this sample there are about 420,000 distinct CDR3 sequences, with about two thirds seen only once. Less than 4% of the sample is held by the ten biggest clonotypes.

Summary of the overall study and its limitations: Between patients and healthy controls, no significant difference in CD8+ Simpson's diversity was found (P=0.060). Twenty-nine CD8+ CDR3 sequences were shared between patients and controls but appeared highly expressed in patients and within their immunodominant clones.

From the cysteine up to the phenylalanine, the CDR3 has a length of 13 residues. Just CDR3 DNA is preserved here, 39 bases in frame from base 1. CDR1 is given as SGHRS and CDR2 as YFSETQ, both from the germline V gene. V was cut back by 0 bases and J by 10 bases, leaving a gap of 13 bases between them. The sequence derives from a human donor in good health, serving as a control. Sequenced sample: sorted CD4+, CD8+, or CD8+CD57+ T cells (not recorded which) from PBMCs. Recombination connected TRBV5-1 to TRBJ2-5, with the identity of the D gene unclear. Here the CDR3 is given as CASSLEPPKLQYF. The nucleotide sequence is given as TGCGCCAGCAGCTTGGAGCCCCCGAAGCTCCAGTACTTC. The reference TRBV5-1 and TRBJ2-5 proteins fill in what lies around the CDR3, so the full variable domain reads KAGVTQTPRYLIKTRGQQVTLSCSPISGHRSVSWYQQTPGQGLQFLFEYFSETQRNKGNFPGRFSGRQFSNSRSEMNVSTLELGDSALYLCASSLEPPKLQYFGPGTRLLVL.